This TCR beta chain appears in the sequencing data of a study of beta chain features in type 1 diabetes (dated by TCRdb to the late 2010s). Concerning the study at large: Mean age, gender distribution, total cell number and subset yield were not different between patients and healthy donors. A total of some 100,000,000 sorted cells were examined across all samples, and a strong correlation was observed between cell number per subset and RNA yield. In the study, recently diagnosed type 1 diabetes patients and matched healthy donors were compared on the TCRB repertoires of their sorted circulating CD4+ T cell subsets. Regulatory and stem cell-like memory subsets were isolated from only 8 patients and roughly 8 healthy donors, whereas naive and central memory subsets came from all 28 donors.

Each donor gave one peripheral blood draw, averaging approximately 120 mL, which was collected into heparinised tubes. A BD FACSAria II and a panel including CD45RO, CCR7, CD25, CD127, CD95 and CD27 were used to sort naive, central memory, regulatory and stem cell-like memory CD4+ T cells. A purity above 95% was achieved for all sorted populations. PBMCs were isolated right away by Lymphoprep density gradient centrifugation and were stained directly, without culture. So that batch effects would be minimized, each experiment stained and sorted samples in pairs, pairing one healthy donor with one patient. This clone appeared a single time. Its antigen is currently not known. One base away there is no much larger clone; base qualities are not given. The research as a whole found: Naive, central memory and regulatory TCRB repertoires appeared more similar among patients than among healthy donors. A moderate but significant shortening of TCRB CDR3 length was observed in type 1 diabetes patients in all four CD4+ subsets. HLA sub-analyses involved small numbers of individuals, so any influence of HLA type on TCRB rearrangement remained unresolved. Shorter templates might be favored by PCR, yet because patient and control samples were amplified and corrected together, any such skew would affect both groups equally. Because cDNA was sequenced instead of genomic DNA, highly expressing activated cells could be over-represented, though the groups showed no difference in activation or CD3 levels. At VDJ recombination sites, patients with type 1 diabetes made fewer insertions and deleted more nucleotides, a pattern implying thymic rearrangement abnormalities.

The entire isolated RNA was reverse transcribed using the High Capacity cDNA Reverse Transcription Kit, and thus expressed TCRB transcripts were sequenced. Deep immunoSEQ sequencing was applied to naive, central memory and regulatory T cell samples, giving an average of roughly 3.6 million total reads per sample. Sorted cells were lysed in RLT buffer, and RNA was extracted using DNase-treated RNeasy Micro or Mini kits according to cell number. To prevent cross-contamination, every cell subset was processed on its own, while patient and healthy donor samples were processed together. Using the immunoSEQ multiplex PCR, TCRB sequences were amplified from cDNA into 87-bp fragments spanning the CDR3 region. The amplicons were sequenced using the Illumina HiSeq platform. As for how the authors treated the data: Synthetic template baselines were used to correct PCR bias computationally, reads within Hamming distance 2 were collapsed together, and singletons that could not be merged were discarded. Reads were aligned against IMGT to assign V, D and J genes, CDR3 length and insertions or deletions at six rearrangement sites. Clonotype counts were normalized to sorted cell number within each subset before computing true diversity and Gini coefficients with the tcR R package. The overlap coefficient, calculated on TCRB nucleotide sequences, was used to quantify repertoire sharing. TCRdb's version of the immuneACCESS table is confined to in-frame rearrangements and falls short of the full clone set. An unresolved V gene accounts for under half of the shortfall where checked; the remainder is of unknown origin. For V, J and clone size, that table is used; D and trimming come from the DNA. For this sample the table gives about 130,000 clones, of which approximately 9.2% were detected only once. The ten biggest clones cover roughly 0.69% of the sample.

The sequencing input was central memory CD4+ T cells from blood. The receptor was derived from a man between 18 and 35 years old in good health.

The encoded CDR3 is CASSPPTGGGNTIYF. The nucleotide sequence is given as TGTGCCAGCAGTCCTCCGACAGGGGGAGGAAACACCATATATTTT. Rearrangement joined TRBV6-6 to TRBJ1-3, and 9 bases in between align with TRBD1. The CDR3, from cysteine to phenylalanine, totals 15 residues. Only the CDR3 region is kept as DNA, spanning 45 bases read in frame from base 1. For CDR1 and CDR2, the germline V gene (reference sequence) lists MNHNY and SVGAGI. V loses 5 bases at its end and J loses 4 bases; junction bases beyond the gene matches: 6.